The TCR beta chain described here comes from a study of T cell changes during pregnancy in multiple sclerosis (dated by TCRdb to between 2019 and 2020). Some background on the complete study: Changes in the T cell repertoire over the course of pregnancy were examined in this study in women with multiple sclerosis.

Points on this clone: Its cognate antigen has yet to be identified. The input lacks base qualities; no much larger clone sits a single base away.

The junction shows trimming of 3 bases on V and 0 bases on J, plus 15 bases between the germline ends. The germline V gene (reference sequence) yields SEHNR for CDR1 and FQNEAQ for CDR2. The CDR3 numbers 16 residues from cysteine through phenylalanine. The DNA shown is the 48-base CDR3, in frame from base 1. Libraries were constructed by the immunoSEQ multiplex PCR assay. TCRdb took over this immuneACCESS table, retaining in-frame rearrangements with V and J assigned. Such tables are incomplete; in checked studies, under half of the missing clones stem from an unresolved V gene, and the remainder is unexplained. The sample table lists some 68,000 clones, 92% of them with a count of one. 1.1% to 1.5% of the sample is taken by the ten largest.

The material sequenced was peripheral blood, taken in the second trimester of pregnancy. The sequence derives from a female donor in good health, enrolled as a control in a pregnancy study. The chain joins TRBV7-9 to TRBJ2-7, and TRBD1 may be the D gene, going by 5 matching bases. The CDR3: CASSLGTDSYSYEQYF. The DNA is TGTGCCAGCAGCTTGGGAACCGACAGCTACTCCTACGAGCAGTACTTC.